The clone carrying this T cell receptor (beta chain) appeared a few times. Its antigen is currently unknown. TCR cDNA, made by 5'RACE template switching, carried an added universal primer site and UMIs. TCRdb itself ran the 5' RACE reads through MiXCR, one entry per CDR3 protein. The table lists approximately 550,000 distinct CDR3 sequences, 15% to 20% of them singletons, with approximately 14% in the top ten. The V end was cut by 2 bases, the J end by 0 bases, with 7 bases between. The CDR3 extends over 14 amino acids. These data come from a study of T cells after yellow fever vaccination. General study points: Only a minor proportion of clonotypes was detected across both CD4 and CD8 compartments.

The sample was PBMCs, taken 15 days after the yellow fever booster vaccination. The clonotype originates from a man aged 30 to 45 who received the YFV17D yellow fever vaccine. The chain carries TRBV12-3 or TRBV12-4 and TRBJ1-1; D call uncertain. The CDR3 bases are TGTGCCAGCAGTTTAAGACGGGTGAACACTGAAGCTTTCTTT. Translation gives CASSLRRVNTEAFF.